This TCR beta chain was sequenced in a study of shared clonotypes between healthy human individuals. Study context: Per donor, CD8 memory used one plate, CD8 naive used two, CD4 memory used three and CD4 naive used three. Findings of the study overall: Large sequencing depth failed to make sorted-subset sequencing complete, rarefaction showed. Limitation of the genetic and exposure-history diversity represented came from the few donors.

Naivety among CD8 cells was defined by CD45RO negativity and positive CCR7 selection, thereby excluding terminally differentiated effector memory CD45RA+ cells. The material for each subset, its genomic DNA, was split evenly across several immunoSEQ plates. Only in-frame clones appear in the TCRdb table, and some are missing; sequencing was by immunoSEQ multiplex PCR. The table has millions of clones, around 96% seen once; the top ten hold roughly 1.1%. Germline-derived CDR1 and CDR2 are MDHEN and SYDVKM. The CDR3 has 15 amino acids. V gave up 6 bases and J gave up 5 bases, with 19 bases separating them. A remark on this clone: Antigen specificity is unknown.

The sequence was collected from a man younger than 35 in good health. The material sequenced was naive CD8+ T cells sorted from blood. This chain links TRBV28 with TRBJ2-5; D may correspond to TRBD1 or TRBD2 (6 bases each). CDR3 protein: CASSTPGAHRETQYF. CDR3 nucleotides: TGTGCCAGCAGCACCCCGGGGGCCCATAGGGAGACCCAGTACTTC.